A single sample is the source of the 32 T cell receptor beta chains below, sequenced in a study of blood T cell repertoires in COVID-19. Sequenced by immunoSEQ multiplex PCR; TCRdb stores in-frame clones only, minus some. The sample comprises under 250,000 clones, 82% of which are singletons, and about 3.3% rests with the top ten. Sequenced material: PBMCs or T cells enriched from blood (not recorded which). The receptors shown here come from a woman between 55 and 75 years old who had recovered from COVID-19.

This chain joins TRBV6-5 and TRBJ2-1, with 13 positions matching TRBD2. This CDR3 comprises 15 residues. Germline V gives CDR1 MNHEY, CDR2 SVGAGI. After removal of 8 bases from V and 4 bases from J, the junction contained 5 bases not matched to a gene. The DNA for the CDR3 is TGTGCCAGCCAGGGACTAGCGGGGACATACAATGAGCAGTTCTTC. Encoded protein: CASQGLAGTYNEQFF.

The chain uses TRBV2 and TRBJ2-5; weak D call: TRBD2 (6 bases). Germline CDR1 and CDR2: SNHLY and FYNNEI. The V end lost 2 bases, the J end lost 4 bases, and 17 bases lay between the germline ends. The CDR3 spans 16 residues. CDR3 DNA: TGTGCCAGCAGTGAAAAGCGCGGGGCGGCTAGAGAGACCCAGTACTTC. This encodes CASSEKRGAARETQYF.

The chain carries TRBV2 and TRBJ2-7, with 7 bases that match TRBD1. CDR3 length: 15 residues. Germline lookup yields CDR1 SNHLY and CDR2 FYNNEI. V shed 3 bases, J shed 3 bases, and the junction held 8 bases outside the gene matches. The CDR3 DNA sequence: TGTGCCAGCAGTGATATACTCCGGGACAGCTACGAGCAGTACTTC. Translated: CASSDILRDSYEQYF.

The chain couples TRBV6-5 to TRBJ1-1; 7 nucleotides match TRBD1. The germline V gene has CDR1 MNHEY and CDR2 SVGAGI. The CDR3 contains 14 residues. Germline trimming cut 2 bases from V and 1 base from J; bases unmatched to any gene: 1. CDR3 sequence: CASSYRTGNTEAFF. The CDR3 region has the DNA TGTGCCAGCAGTTACAGGACAGGGAACACTGAAGCTTTCTTT.

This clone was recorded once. The DNA of the CDR3 is TGTGCCAGCAGACGGAGAGATACGCAGTATTTT. Protein sequence: CASRRRDTQYF. The chain couples TRBV7-8 to TRBJ2-3; D unclear. V gave up 6 bases and J gave up 5 bases, with 6 bases separating them. Germline CDR1 SGHVS, CDR2 FQNEAQ. The CDR3 totals 11 residues.

CDR3 nucleotides: TGTGCCAGCAGTGAATTCAAGGGAGGGCCTGTCGAGCAGTACTTC. It specifies CASSEFKGGPVEQYF. The chain links TRBV25-1 to TRBJ2-7, with 7 bases fitting TRBD2. Germline assignment: CDR1 MGHDK and CDR2 SYGVNS. V trimming: 1 base; J trimming: 6 bases; junction bases outside the gene matches: 9. The length of the CDR3 is 15 residues.

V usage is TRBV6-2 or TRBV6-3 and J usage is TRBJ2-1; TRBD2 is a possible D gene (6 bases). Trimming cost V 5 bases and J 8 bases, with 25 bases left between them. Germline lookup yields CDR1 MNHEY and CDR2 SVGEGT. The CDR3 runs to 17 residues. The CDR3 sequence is CASSPLGRLAGSDEQFF. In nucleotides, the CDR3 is TGTGCCAGCAGTCCCTTAGGGAGGCTCGCGGGGAGCGATGAGCAGTTCTTC.

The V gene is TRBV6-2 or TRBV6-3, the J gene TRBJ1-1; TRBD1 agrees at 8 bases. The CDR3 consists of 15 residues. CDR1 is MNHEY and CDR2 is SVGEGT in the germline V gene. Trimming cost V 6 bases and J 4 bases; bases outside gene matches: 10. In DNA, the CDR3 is TGTGCCAGCAGCCGAACAGGGGGTCTGGGCACTGAAGCTTTCTTT. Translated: CASSRTGGLGTEAFF.

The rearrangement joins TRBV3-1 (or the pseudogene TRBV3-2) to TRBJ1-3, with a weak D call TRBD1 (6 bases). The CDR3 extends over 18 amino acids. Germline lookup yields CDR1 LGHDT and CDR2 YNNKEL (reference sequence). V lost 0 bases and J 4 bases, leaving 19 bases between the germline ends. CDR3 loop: CASSQDPIAGATGNTIYF. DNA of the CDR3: TGTGCCAGCAGCCAAGATCCCATCGCGGGGGCAACGGGAAACACCATATATTTT.

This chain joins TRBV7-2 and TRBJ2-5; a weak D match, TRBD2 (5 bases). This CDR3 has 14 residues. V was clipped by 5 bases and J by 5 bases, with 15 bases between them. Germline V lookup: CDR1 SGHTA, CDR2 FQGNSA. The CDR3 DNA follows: TGTGCCAGCAGCCCGACGGGGATTAGGGAGACCCAGTACTTC. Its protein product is CASSPTGIRETQYF.

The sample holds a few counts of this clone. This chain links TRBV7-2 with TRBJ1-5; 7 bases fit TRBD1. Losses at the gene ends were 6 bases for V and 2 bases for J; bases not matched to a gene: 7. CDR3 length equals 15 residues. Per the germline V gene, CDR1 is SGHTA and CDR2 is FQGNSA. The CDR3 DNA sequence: TGTGCCAGCAGTATACTAACAGGGGGCAATCAGCCCCAGCATTTT. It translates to CASSILTGGNQPQHF.

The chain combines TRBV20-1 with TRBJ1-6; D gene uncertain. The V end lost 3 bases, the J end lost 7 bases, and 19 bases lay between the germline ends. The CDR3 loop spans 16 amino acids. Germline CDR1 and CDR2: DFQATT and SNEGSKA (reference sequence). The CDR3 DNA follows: TGCAGTGCTAGTCGAACTTCCGTCAGGCCCAATTCACCCCTCCACTTT. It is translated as CSASRTSVRPNSPLHF.

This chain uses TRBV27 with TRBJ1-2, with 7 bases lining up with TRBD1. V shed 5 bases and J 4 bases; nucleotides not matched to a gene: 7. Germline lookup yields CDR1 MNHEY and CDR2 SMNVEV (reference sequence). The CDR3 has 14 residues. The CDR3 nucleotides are TGTGCCAGCAGTCCACAGACAGGGTCCTATGGCTACACCTTC. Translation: CASSPQTGSYGYTF.

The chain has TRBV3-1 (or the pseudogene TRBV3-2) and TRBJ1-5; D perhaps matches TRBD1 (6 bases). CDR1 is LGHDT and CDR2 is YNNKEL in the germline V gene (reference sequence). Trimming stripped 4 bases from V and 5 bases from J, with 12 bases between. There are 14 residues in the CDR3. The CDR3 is CASSLGGYDQPQHF. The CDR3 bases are TGTGCCAGCAGCCTAGGGGGTTATGATCAGCCCCAGCATTTT.

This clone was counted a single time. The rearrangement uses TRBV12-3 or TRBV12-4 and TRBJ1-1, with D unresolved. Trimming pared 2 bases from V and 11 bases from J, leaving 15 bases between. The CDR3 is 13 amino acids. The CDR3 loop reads CASSLFSGQAAFF. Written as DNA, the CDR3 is TGTGCCAGCAGTTTATTCTCTGGCCAGGCGGCTTTCTTT.

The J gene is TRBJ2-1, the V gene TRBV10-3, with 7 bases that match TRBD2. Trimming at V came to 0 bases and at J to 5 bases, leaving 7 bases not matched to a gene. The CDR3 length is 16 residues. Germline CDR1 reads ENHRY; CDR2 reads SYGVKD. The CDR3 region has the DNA TGTGCCATCAGTGAGTCGGGGCGGGAGAAGGACAATGAGCAGTTCTTC. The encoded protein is CAISESGREKDNEQFF.

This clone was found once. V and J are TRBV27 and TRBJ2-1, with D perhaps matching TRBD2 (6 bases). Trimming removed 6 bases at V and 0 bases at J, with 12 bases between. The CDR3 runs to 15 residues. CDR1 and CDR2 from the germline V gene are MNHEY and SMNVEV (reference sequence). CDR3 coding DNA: TGTGCCAGCAGCCCCGCCGGGAGCTCCTACAATGAGCAGTTCTTC. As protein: CASSPAGSSYNEQFF.

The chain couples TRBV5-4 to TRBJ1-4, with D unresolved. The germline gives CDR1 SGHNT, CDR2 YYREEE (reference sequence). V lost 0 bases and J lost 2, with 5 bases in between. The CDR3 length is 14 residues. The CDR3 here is CASSLGPTNEKLFF. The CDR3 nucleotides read TGTGCCAGCAGCTTGGGGCCGACTAATGAAAAACTGTTTTTT.

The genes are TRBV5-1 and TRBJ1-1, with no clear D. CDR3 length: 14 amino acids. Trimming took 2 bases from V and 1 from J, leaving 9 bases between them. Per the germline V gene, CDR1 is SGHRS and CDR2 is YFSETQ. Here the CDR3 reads CASSFAGGNTEAFF. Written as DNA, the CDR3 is TGCGCCAGCAGCTTTGCGGGCGGGAACACTGAAGCTTTCTTT.

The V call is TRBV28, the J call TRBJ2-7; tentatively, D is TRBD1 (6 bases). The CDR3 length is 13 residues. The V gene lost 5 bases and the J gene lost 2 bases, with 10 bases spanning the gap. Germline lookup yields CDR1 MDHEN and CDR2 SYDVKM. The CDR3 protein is CASSPTGTYEQYF. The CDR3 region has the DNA TGTGCCAGCAGTCCGACAGGCACCTACGAGCAGTACTTC.

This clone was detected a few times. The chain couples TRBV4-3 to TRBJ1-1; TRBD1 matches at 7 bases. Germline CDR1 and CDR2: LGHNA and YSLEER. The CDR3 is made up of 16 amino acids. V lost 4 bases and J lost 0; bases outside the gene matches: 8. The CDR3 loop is CASSRESTGMNTEAFF. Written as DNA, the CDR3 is TGCGCCAGCAGCCGCGAATCGACAGGGATGAACACTGAAGCTTTCTTT.

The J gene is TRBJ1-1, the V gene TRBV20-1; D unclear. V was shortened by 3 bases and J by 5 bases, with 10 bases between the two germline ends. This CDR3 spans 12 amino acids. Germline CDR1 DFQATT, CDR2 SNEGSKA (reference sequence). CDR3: CSASFVRTEAFF. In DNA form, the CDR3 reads TGCAGTGCTAGTTTCGTGCGGACTGAAGCTTTCTTT.

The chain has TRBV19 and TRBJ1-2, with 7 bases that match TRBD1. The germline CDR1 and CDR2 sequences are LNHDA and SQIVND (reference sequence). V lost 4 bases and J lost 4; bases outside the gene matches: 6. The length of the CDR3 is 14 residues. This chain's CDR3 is CASSTRDRLYGYTF. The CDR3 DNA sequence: TGTGCCAGTAGTACCCGGGACAGACTCTATGGCTACACCTTC.

CDR3 loop: CASSHGWGLRTEAFF. The CDR3 nucleotides read TGCGCCAGCAGCCACGGTTGGGGGCTAAGGACTGAAGCTTTCTTT. This chain joins TRBV4-1 and TRBJ1-1; TRBD1 might be the D (6 bases). This CDR3 has 15 amino acids. V was trimmed by 3 bases and J by 5 bases, leaving 16 bases between them. CDR1 and CDR2 from the germline V gene are MGHRA and YSYEKL.

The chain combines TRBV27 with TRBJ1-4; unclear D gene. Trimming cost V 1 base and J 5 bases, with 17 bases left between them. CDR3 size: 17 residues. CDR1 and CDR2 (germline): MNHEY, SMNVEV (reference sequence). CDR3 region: CASSLLLPRTRNEKLFF. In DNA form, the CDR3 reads TGTGCCAGCAGTTTATTGCTTCCAAGGACTAGGAATGAAAAACTGTTTTTT. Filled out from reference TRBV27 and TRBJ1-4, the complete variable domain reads EAQVTQNPRYLITVTGKKLTVTCSQNMNHEYMSWYRQDPGLGLRQIYYSMNVEVTDKGDVPEGYKVSRKEKRNFPLILESPSPNQTSLYFCASSLLLPRTRNEKLFFGSGTQLSVL.

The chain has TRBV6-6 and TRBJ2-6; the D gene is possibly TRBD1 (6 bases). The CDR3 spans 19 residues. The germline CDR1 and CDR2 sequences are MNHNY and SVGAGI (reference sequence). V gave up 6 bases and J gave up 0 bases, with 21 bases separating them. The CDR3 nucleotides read TGTGCCAGCAGCTCCACACCGGGACAACCCGACTCTGGGGCCAACGTCCTGACTTTC. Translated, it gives CASSSTPGQPDSGANVLTF.

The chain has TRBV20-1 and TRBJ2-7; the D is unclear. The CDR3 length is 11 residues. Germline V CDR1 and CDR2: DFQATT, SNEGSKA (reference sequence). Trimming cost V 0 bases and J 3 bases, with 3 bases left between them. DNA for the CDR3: TGCAGTGCTAGAGAGTACTACGAGCAGTACTTC. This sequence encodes CSAREYYEQYF.

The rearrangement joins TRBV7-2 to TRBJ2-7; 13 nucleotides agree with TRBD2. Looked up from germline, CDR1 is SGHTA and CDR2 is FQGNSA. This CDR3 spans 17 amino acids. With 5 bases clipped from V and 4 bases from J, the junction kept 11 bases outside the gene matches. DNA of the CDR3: TGTGCCAGCAGCGCCGGACTAGCGGGAGTCAGGGGATACGAGCAGTACTTC. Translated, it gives CASSAGLAGVRGYEQYF.

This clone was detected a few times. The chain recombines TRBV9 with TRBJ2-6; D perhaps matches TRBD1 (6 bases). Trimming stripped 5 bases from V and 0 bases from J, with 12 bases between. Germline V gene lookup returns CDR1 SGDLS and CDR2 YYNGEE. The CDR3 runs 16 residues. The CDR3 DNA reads TGTGCCAGCAGACCAGGGGTTAGCTCTGGGGCCAACGTCCTGACTTTC. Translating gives CASRPGVSSGANVLTF. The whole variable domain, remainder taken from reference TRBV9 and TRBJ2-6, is DSGVTQTPKHLITATGQRVTLRCSPRSGDLSVYWYQQSLDQGLQFLIQYYNGEERAKGNILERFSAQQFPDLHSELNLSSLELGDSALYFCASRPGVSSGANVLTFGAGSRLTVL.

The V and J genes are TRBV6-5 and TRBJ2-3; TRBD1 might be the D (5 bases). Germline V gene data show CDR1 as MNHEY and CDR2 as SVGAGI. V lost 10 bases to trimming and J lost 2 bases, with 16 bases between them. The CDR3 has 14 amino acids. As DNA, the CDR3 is TGTGCCACCTGGACACTCAAGTTCACAGATACGCAGTATTTT. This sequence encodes CATWTLKFTDTQYF.

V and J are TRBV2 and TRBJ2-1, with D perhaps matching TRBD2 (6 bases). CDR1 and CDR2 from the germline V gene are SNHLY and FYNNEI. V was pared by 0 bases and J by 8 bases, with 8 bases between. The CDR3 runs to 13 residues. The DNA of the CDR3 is TGTGCCAGCAGTGAAGCTTCGGGGGATGAGCAGTTCTTC. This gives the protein CASSEASGDEQFF.

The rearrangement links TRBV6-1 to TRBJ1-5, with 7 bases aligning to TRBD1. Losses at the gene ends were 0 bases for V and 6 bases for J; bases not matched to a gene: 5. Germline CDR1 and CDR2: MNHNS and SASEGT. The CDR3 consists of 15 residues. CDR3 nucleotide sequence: TGTGCCAGCAGTGAAGCGACAGGGAGAGGTCAGCCCCAGCATTTT. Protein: CASSEATGRGQPQHF.